Each of the 19 T cell receptor beta chains below was sequenced from the same sample in a study of control samples from healthy donors and cancer patients. Method: immunoSEQ multiplex PCR; TCRdb's copy keeps in-frame clones and lacks some. The data show some 180,000 clones, and the top ten clones hold 2.2%. The sequenced sample consisted of blood. These receptors originate from a woman aged 25 to 39 in good health.

The chain recombines TRBV7-8 with TRBJ1-4, with D perhaps matching TRBD1 (5 bases). The germline V gene has CDR1 SGHVS and CDR2 FQNEAQ. V was shortened by 5 bases and J by 3 bases, with 13 bases between the two germline ends. The CDR3 is made up of 15 amino acids. CDR3 sequence (DNA): TGTGCCAGCAGCCAACCCCCGGGGGCTAATGAAAAACTGTTTTTT. Translated: CASSQPPGANEKLFF.

V and J are TRBV5-1 and TRBJ2-7; D gene unclear. Trimming pared 0 bases from V and 2 bases from J, leaving 3 bases between. This CDR3 region has 12 residues. In germline, CDR1 is SGHRS, CDR2 YFSETQ. CDR3 nucleotide sequence: TGCGCCAGCAGCTTGGGGGCCTACGAGCAGTACTTC. This encodes CASSLGAYEQYF.

The chain employs TRBV30 and TRBJ2-5; D is unresolved. The CDR3 is 12 amino acids. V was cut by 5 bases and J by 5 bases, with 12 bases left in between. Germline-derived CDR1 and CDR2 are GTSNPN and SVGIG (reference sequence). CDR3 region: CAWGPRLETQYF. CDR3 nucleotides: TGTGCCTGGGGACCCCGCCTCGAGACCCAGTACTTC.

The chain joins TRBV28 to TRBJ1-1, with D unresolved. V lost 1 base and J lost 4, with 19 bases in between. The CDR3 consists of 17 residues. Germline V gene sequence: CDR1 MDHEN, CDR2 SYDVKM. CDR3 loop: CASSLYVRGALVTEAFF. CDR3 DNA: TGTGCCAGCAGTTTATATGTCCGGGGTGCTTTGGTCACTGAAGCTTTCTTT.

The chain joins TRBV6-6 to TRBJ1-6, with D maybe TRBD1 (5 bases). The CDR3 is 15 residues long. Deletions cut 6 bases from V and 5 bases from J, with 14 bases between. Looked up from germline, CDR1 is MNHNY and CDR2 is SVGAGI (reference sequence). The CDR3 protein is CASRPSGRDNSPLHF. DNA of the CDR3: TGTGCCAGCAGGCCCTCGGGACGGGATAATTCACCCCTCCACTTT.

This chain joins TRBV28 and TRBJ1-5, with D unclear. From germline, CDR1 is MDHEN and CDR2 SYDVKM. Trimming stripped 2 bases from V and 1 base from J, with 18 bases between. CDR3 length: 18 amino acids. The CDR3 nucleotides are TGTGCCAGCAGTTTAGGGCTAAGGTTAATGCGGAGCAATCAGCCCCAGCATTTT. Encoded protein: CASSLGLRLMRSNQPQHF.

The V call is TRBV2, the J call TRBJ1-4; D is undetermined. CDR3 length equals 15 residues. V lost 4 bases, J lost 0 bases, and 9 bases lay in between. CDR1 is SNHLY, CDR2 FYNNEI, per germline. The CDR3 DNA is TGTGCCAGCAGTGGACCGGGATCAACTAATGAAAAACTGTTTTTT. Protein product: CASSGPGSTNEKLFF.

CDR3 DNA sequence: TGCGCCAGCAGTTTCCCCCGGGGGGGGCAGAGGCTGCTTACCTTC. Its translation: CASSFPRGGQRLLTF. J is TRBJ1-2 and V is TRBV4-1, with D possibly matching TRBD1 (6 bases). This CDR3 region has 15 residues. The ends were cut back, 6 bases at V and 14 bases at J, with 28 bases in the middle. The germline V gene encodes CDR1 MGHRA and CDR2 YSYEKL.

The chain uses TRBV5-6 and TRBJ2-7; D is ambiguous. Trimming left V 0 bases short and J 1 base short, with 5 bases between. The CDR3 contains 13 residues. Looked up from germline, CDR1 is SGHDT and CDR2 is YYEEEE. As DNA, the CDR3 is TGTGCCAGCAGCTTGGCCTTGTCCTACGAGCAGTACTTC. Translating it yields CASSLALSYEQYF.

This chain joins TRBV18 and TRBJ1-3; 10 bases align to TRBD1. The CDR3 has 20 amino acids. Per the germline V gene, CDR1 is KGHSH and CDR2 is LQKENI. J was trimmed by 0 bases and V by 2 bases; bases with no gene match: 13. CDR3 sequence: CASSPIGGQGVLSSGNTIYF. In nucleotides, the CDR3 is TGTGCCAGCTCACCAATAGGCGGACAGGGGGTCCTCAGCTCTGGAAACACCATATATTTT.

The chain joins TRBV20-1 to TRBJ1-1; tentative D call: TRBD1 (5 bases). Deletions cut 3 bases from V and 0 bases from J, with 11 bases between. CDR1 is DFQATT and CDR2 is SNEGSKA in the germline V gene (reference sequence). The CDR3 extends over 14 amino acids. The CDR3 region is CSASRGQLNTEAFF. The CDR3 DNA reads as TGCAGTGCTAGTAGGGGCCAGTTGAACACTGAAGCTTTCTTT.

V gene TRBV28 combines with J gene TRBJ2-1, with TRBD2 identical over 13 bases. In germline, CDR1 is MDHEN, CDR2 SYDVKM. The V gene end was trimmed by 2 bases and the J gene end by 8 bases; junction bases not matched to a gene: 3. The CDR3 contains 15 residues. The CDR3, as DNA: TGTGCCAGCAGTTTAACTAGCGGGGGGGCCCATGAGCAGTTCTTC. Amino acid sequence: CASSLTSGGAHEQFF. Using reference TRBV28 and TRBJ2-1 for the parts outside the CDR3, the full variable domain is DVKVTQSSRYLVKRTGEKVFLECVQDMDHENMFWYRQDPGLGLRLIYFSYDVKMKEKGDIPEGYSVSREKKERFSLILESASTNQTSMYLCASSLTSGGAHEQFFGPGTRLTVL.

The chain combines TRBV30 with TRBJ1-2, with 7 bases matching TRBD1. Germline V gene data show CDR1 as GTSNPN and CDR2 as SVGIG (reference sequence). Trimming cost V 1 base and J 4 bases; bases outside gene matches: 9. This CDR3 has 15 residues. The CDR3, as DNA: TGTGCCTGGAGTGCTAAGGGGGCGCGGAGCTATGGCTACACCTTC. Translation gives CAWSAKGARSYGYTF.

The chain is built from TRBV7-9 and TRBJ2-1; TRBD2 aligns across 9 bases. The CDR3 consists of 15 residues. CDR1 and CDR2 (germline): SEHNR, FQNEAQ (reference sequence). V shed 4 bases and J 5 bases; nucleotides not matched to a gene: 6. CDR3 in amino acids: CASSSRGGVNNEQFF. CDR3 bases: TGTGCCAGCAGCTCGCGGGGGGGCGTCAACAATGAGCAGTTCTTC.

This chain links TRBV5-5 with TRBJ1-1; D is unresolved. Trimming cost V 0 bases and J 0 bases, with 12 bases left between them. CDR1 and CDR2 (germline): SGHKS, YYEKEE (reference sequence). The CDR3 extends over 16 amino acids. DNA of the CDR3: TGTGCCAGCAGCTTGGAGCCCCCCCCAGTGAACACTGAAGCTTTCTTT. Amino acids: CASSLEPPPVNTEAFF.

The gene calls are TRBV7-6 and TRBJ1-4, with 8 bases lining up with TRBD1. The CDR3 is 18 amino acids. Trimming at V came to 5 bases and at J to 10 bases, leaving 21 bases not matched to a gene. Germline CDR1 reads SGHVS; CDR2 reads FNYEAQ. Here the CDR3 DNA reads TGTGCCAGCAGCCAGGGGAGGACAGGGACCGGGAGATCAGGAAAACTGTTTTTT. Encoded protein: CASSQGRTGTGRSGKLFF.

The chain joins TRBV2 to TRBJ2-3, with D possibly matching TRBD2 (6 bases). This CDR3 has 16 residues. Germline V gene lookup returns CDR1 SNHLY and CDR2 FYNNEI. Trimming took off 3 bases at V and 1 base at J, with 14 bases between the two ends. The DNA for the CDR3 is TGTGCCAGCAGTGACGACGGCGGGGCAGGCACAGATACGCAGTATTTT. Its translation is CASSDDGGAGTDTQYF.

This chain links TRBV29-1 with TRBJ1-1, with D uncertain. The CDR3 runs to 12 residues. The V gene lost 0 bases and the J gene lost 7 bases, with 9 bases spanning the gap. CDR1 SQVTM and CDR2 ANQGSEA come from the germline V gene. The CDR3 loop reads CSVEDGQVEAFF. The CDR3 coding sequence is TGCAGCGTTGAAGATGGTCAGGTTGAAGCTTTCTTT. The variable domain in full, completed from reference TRBV29-1 and TRBJ1-1, reads SAVISQKPSRDICQRGTSLTIQCQVDSQVTMMFWYRQQPGQSLTLIATANQGSEATYESGFVIDKFPISRPNLTFSTLTVSNMSPEDSSIYLCSVEDGQVEAFFGQGTRLTVV.

This chain uses TRBV10-3 with TRBJ2-5, with 7 bases matching TRBD1. The V gene's germline CDR1 is ENHRY and CDR2 SYGVKD. CDR3 length equals 13 residues. The ends lost 6 bases at V and 2 bases at J; junction bases unmatched: 3. CDR3 in amino acids: CAIRTGPQETQYF. Here the CDR3 DNA reads TGTGCCATCAGGACAGGGCCACAAGAGACCCAGTACTTC.